The 12 T cell receptor beta chains below were found in one sample sequenced in a study of blood T cell repertoires in COVID-19 (dated by TCRdb to the early 2020s). Receptor libraries were prepared by the immunoSEQ multiplex PCR assay. TCRdb carries this immuneACCESS record with in-frame sequences only. Its versions omit some clonotypes, under half of them owing to an unresolved V gene in the studies checked, with the rest unexplained. Within this sample are 200,000 to 250,000 clones, with over 75% of them counted one time only. Of the sample, roughly 4.2% falls within the top ten clones. What was sequenced was peripheral blood. Receptors were obtained from a man over 45 with acute or convalescent COVID-19.

The V and J genes are TRBV2 and TRBJ1-4; maybe TRBD1 (5 bases). Per germline, CDR1 SNHLY and CDR2 FYNNEI. This CDR3 contains 16 residues. Between the trimmed V and J ends, which lost 4 bases and 7 bases, there was a span of 19 bases. CDR3 in DNA: TGTGCCAGCAGTGGCCCTACACAGGCCTTTATTGAAAAACTGTTTTTT. As protein: CASSGPTQAFIEKLFF.

V usage is TRBV4-1 and J usage is TRBJ1-5; tentatively, D is TRBD1 (6 bases). The CDR3 length is 17 residues. With 4 bases removed from V and 2 bases from J, the gap between germline ends came to 18 bases. CDR1 is MGHRA, CDR2 YSYEKL, per germline. CDR3 sequence reads: CASSPRGRGGGNQPQHF. CDR3 nucleotides: TGCGCCAGCAGCCCCAGGGGCAGGGGTGGTGGCAATCAGCCCCAGCATTTT.

This clone was detected once. This chain links TRBV6-6 with TRBJ2-7, with 10 nucleotides matching TRBD2. The V gene end was trimmed by 8 bases and the J gene end by 4 bases; junction bases not matched to a gene: 8. The germline gives CDR1 MNHNY, CDR2 SVGAGI (reference sequence). The CDR3 sequence is 14 residues long. The CDR3 nucleotides are TGTGCCAGCCAATTAGCGGGGGGTGGTTACGAGCAGTACTTC. The encoded protein is CASQLAGGGYEQYF.

The V gene is TRBV6-6, the J gene TRBJ1-2; 7 bases are shared with TRBD1. The trim removed 2 bases at V and 5 bases at J, leaving 5 bases unmatched. The CDR3 has 14 amino acids. Germline CDR1 MNHNY, CDR2 SVGAGI (reference sequence). The CDR3 DNA reads TGTGCCAGCAGTTACCTGACAGGGCCATATGGCTACACCTTC. Its translation is CASSYLTGPYGYTF.

The chain couples TRBV30 to TRBJ1-6, with 8 bases identical to TRBD1. The CDR3 loop spans 17 amino acids. After removal of 8 bases from V and 9 bases from J, the junction contained 21 bases not matched to a gene. Germline CDR1 and CDR2: GTSNPN and SVGIG (reference sequence). CDR3 sequence: CAPHTGTGFGEGSPLHF. In DNA form, the CDR3 reads TGTGCCCCTCATACCGGGACAGGTTTTGGGGAGGGTTCACCCCTCCACTTT.

V usage is TRBV5-1 and J usage is TRBJ1-2; D unresolved. With 2 bases removed from V and 2 bases from J, the gap between germline ends came to 19 bases. This CDR3 spans 17 amino acids. Germline lookup yields CDR1 SGHRS and CDR2 YFSETQ. CDR3 region: CASSFLGGNLPNYGYTF. In DNA form, the CDR3 reads TGCGCCAGCAGCTTTTTGGGAGGGAACTTGCCCAACTATGGCTACACCTTC.

CDR3 in DNA: TGCGCCAGCAGCGACAGGGACCAAGAGACCCAGTACTTC. Amino acids: CASSDRDQETQYF. V and J are TRBV10-1 and TRBJ2-5, with 7 bases that match TRBD1. V gave up 6 bases and J gave up 0 bases; unmatched junction bases: 1. CDR3 length equals 13 residues. Germline V gene sequence: CDR1 WNHNN, CDR2 SYGVQD (reference sequence).

The chain links TRBV3-1 (or the pseudogene TRBV3-2) to TRBJ1-5; D perhaps matches TRBD1 (5 bases). Deletions cut 0 bases from V and 7 bases from J, with 10 bases between. The germline CDR1 and CDR2 sequences are LGHDT and YNNKEL (reference sequence). CDR3 length: 14 amino acids. The DNA for the CDR3 is TGTGCCAGCAGCCAAGAGTCAGGGATCCAGCCCCAGCATTTT. Amino acid sequence: CASSQESGIQPQHF.

V usage is TRBV6-5 and J usage is TRBJ2-2, with D uncertain. From germline, CDR1 is MNHEY and CDR2 SVGAGI. This CDR3 is 14 amino acids long. V was pared by 5 bases and J by 2 bases, with 9 bases between. The CDR3 sequence is CASSPTLNTGELFF. The CDR3 DNA sequence: TGTGCCAGCAGTCCGACATTAAACACCGGGGAGCTGTTTTTT.

This clone was observed a few times. The chain recombines TRBV5-1 with TRBJ1-1; tentative D call: TRBD1 (5 bases). The ends were cut back, 3 bases at V and 0 bases at J, with 12 bases in the middle. Germline V gives CDR1 SGHRS, CDR2 YFSETQ. This CDR3 is built from 15 residues. CDR3 sequence reads: CASSSAFRVNTEAFF. The CDR3 coding sequence is TGCGCCAGCAGCTCGGCATTCAGGGTGAACACTGAAGCTTTCTTT.

V and J are TRBV18 and TRBJ1-6, with no clear D. CDR1 is KGHSH and CDR2 is LQKENI in the germline V gene. This CDR3 comprises 15 residues. The V and J ends lost 6 bases and 3 bases respectively, with 12 bases between them. CDR3 region: CASSREGDYNSPLHF. The DNA for the CDR3 is TGTGCCAGCTCCCGAGAGGGAGACTATAATTCACCCCTCCACTTT.

The rearrangement joins TRBV5-5 to TRBJ2-2, with D possibly being TRBD1 (7 bases). Germline CDR1 and CDR2: SGHKS and YYEKEE (reference sequence). V gave up 3 bases and J gave up 4 bases, with 13 bases separating them. The CDR3 length is 15 residues. In nucleotides, the CDR3 is TGTGCCAGCAGCTGGGGGGACAGACCCACCGGGGAGCTGTTTTTT. Its protein product is CASSWGDRPTGELFF.